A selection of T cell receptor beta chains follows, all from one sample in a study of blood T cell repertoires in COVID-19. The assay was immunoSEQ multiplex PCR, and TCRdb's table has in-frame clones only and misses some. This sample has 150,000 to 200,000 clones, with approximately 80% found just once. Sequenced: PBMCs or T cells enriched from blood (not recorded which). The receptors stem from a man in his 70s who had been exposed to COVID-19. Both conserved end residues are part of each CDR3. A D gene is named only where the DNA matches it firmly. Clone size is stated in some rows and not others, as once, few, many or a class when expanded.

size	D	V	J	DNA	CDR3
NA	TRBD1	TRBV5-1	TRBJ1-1	TGCGCCAGCAGCTTGGGCAGGGGGCAGAGGAACACTGAAGCTTTCTTT	CASSLGRGQRNTEAFF
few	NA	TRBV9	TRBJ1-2	TGTGCCAGCAGCCCCCATGGACAGTCTGATGGCTACACCTTC	CASSPHGQSDGYTF
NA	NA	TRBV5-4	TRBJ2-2	TGTGCCAGCAGCTTGGCCATGGAGAGCACCGGGGAGCTGTTTTTT	CASSLAMESTGELFF
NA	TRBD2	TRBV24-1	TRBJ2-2	TGTGCCACCAGTGTCCCGCTGGAAGCGGGAGGGCCAACCGGGGAGCTGTTTTTT	CATSVPLEAGGPTGELFF
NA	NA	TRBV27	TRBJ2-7	TGTGCCAGCAGGAGGCAGGGGCCGCGGGACGAGCAGTACTTC	CASRRQGPRDEQYF
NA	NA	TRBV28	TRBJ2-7	TGTGCCAGCAGAAGCGGGACATTATTCTACGAGCAGTACTTC	CASRSGTLFYEQYF
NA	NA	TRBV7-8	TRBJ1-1	TGTGCCAGCAGCTTAGCTCCACCCTACGGCACTGAAGCTTTCTTT	CASSLAPPYGTEAFF
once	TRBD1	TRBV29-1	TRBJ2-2	TGCAGCGTTGAGGACGGCGGAGGGACAGGGGTCGACGGGGAGCTGTTTTTT	CSVEDGGGTGVDGELFF
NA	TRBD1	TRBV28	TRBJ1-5	TGTGCCAGCAGTCCAGGGGGGACAGGGTATCAGCCCCAGCATTTT	CASSPGGTGYQPQHF
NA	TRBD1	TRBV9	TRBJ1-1	TGTGCCAGCAGCCCCCGGGACAGGGGCCCTGAAGCTTTCTTT	CASSPRDRGPEAFF
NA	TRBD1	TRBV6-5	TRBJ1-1	TGTGCCAGCAGATCCGATCCGGGACAGATCAACGAAGCTTTCTTT	CASRSDPGQINEAFF
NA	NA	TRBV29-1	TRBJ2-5	TGCAGCGTTGCCTCGGGACTGCAGCAAGAGACCCAGTACTTC	CSVASGLQQETQYF
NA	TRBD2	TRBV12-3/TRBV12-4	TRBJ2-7	TGTGCCAGCGGACTAGCGGGTGCCTACGAGCAGTACTTC	CASGLAGAYEQYF
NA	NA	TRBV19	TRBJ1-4	TGTGCCAGTAGCGCGGGGGCTCTGGTGGGAAAACTGTTTTTT	CASSAGALVGKLFF
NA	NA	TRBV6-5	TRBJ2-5	TGTGCCAGCAGCCCAGGGGCTGTAGGAGAGACCCAGTACTTC	CASSPGAVGETQYF
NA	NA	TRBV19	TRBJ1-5	TGTGCCAGTAGTCCCCGTTCGTGGAGGGCTGGTCAGCCCCAGCATTTT	CASSPRSWRAGQPQHF
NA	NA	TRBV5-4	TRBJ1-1	TGTGCCAGCAGCCCAGGAGGGGCGTACGCTTTCTTT	CASSPGGAYAFF
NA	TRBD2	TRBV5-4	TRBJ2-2	TGTGCCAGCAGCTTGGGAATAGCGGGAGGGCCAGGGACCGGGGAGCTGTTTTTT	CASSLGIAGGPGTGELFF
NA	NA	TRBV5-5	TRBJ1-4	TGTGCCAGCAGCTTGGTGGCGAGCAGAGGGGAAAAACTGTTTTTT	CASSLVASRGEKLFF
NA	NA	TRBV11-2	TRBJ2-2	TGTGCCAGCAGCTTAGTCAGGGCCGGGGAGCTGTTTTTT	CASSLVRAGELFF
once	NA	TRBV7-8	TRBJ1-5	TGTGCCAGCAGCTTAGCGGGGGGGCAGCCCCAGCATTTT	CASSLAGGQPQHF
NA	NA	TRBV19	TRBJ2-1	TGTGCCACTCTGACAGGTCTTGGGGAGCAGTTCTTC	CATLTGLGEQFF
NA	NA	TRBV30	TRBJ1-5	TGTGCCTGGTCCCCGGGACAACGGCAGCCCCAGCATTTT	CAWSPGQRQPQHF
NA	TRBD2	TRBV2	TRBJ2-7	TGTGCCAGCAGTGACGGCAGCGGGGGGGCCGAGCAGTACTTC	CASSDGSGGAEQYF
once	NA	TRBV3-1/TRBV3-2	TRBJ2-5	TGTGCCAGCAGCCCAGACAGTGGCCGCGAGACCCAGTACTTC	CASSPDSGRETQYF
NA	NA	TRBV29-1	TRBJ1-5	TGCAGCGTTCGGGTCCAGGGGAGCAATCAGCCCCAGCATTTT	CSVRVQGSNQPQHF
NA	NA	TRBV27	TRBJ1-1	TGTGCCAGCAGGACCCCGGGCACTGAAGCTTTCTTT	CASRTPGTEAFF
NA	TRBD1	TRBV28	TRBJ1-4	TGTGCCAGCAGCGTCGGGGGACAGGGGGATGAAAAACTGTTTTTT	CASSVGGQGDEKLFF
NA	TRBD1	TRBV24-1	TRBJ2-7	TGTGCCACCAGTGATAACACCGGGACAGGTCCCGAGCAGTACTTC	CATSDNTGTGPEQYF
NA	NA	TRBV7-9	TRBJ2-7	TGTGCCAGCAGCTTAAGACTTGATAACGACGAGCAGTACTTC	CASSLRLDNDEQYF
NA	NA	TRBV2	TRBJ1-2	TGTGCCAGCGTCGGGGGGAATGGCTACACCTTC	CASVGGNGYTF
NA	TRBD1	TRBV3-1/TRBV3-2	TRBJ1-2	TGTGCCAGCAGCCCGGCCGGGACAGATGGCTACACCTTC	CASSPAGTDGYTF
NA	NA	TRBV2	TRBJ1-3	TGTGCCAGCAGTCAAGGGCCCTCTGGAAACACCATATATTTT	CASSQGPSGNTIYF
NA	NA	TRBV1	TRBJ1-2	TGCACCAGCAGCCCACCCCTTAGGGGCAGGGGGCGGCGGGTTGGCTACACCTTC	CTSSPPLRGRGRRVGYTF
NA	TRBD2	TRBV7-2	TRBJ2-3	TGTGCCAGCAGTACTAGCGGGGGGGCTTTCCATACGCAGTATTTT	CASSTSGGAFHTQYF
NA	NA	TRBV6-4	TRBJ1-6	TGTGCCAGCAGTGACAAGGGGGGGACAAACTCCTATAATTCACCCCTCCACTTT	CASSDKGGTNSYNSPLHF
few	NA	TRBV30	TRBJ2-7	TGTGCCTGGAGTATGGCAGTTCGTTCCGAGCAGTACTTC	CAWSMAVRSEQYF
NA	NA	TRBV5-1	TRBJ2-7	TGCGCCAGCAGCCGTACAAGCTACGAGCAGTACTTC	CASSRTSYEQYF
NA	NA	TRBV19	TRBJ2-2	TGTGCCAGTAGTCGGGGAGGAGGTTTTGCCGGGGAGCTGTTTTTT	CASSRGGGFAGELFF
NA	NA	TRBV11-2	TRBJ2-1	TGTGCCAGCAGCACGATTACAAGAGAGCAGTTCTTC	CASSTITREQFF
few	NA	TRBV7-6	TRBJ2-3	TGTGCCAGCAGCTCCGGCTATGGAGGCACAGATACGCAGTATTTT	CASSSGYGGTDTQYF
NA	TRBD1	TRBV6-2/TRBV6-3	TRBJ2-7	TGTGCCAGCAGTCAGGACAGGGTGGTGCAGTACTTC	CASSQDRVVQYF
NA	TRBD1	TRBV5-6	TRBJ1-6	TGTGCCAGCAGCGGGACAGATAATTCACCCCTCCACTTT	CASSGTDNSPLHF
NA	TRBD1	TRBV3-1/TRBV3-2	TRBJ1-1	TGTGCCAGCAGCCAACCCGGGACAGGGAACACTGAAGCTTTCTTT	CASSQPGTGNTEAFF
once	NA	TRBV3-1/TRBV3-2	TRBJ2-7	TGTGCCAGCAGCCGTTCCGGGACACTCTCCTACGAGCAGTACTTC	CASSRSGTLSYEQYF
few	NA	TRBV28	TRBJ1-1	TGTGCCAGCAGTTTCCGAAGGGGCCTACCTGAAGCTTTCTTT	CASSFRRGLPEAFF
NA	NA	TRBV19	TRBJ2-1	TGTGCCAGTTGGCAGGGAGGTAATGAGCAGTTCTTC	CASWQGGNEQFF
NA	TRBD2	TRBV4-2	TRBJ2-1	TGTGCCAGCAGCCAAGATAGGGGACTAGCGGGGGAAAATGAGCAGTTCTTC	CASSQDRGLAGENEQFF
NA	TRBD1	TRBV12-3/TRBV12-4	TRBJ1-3	TGTGCCAGCACCGGGGACAGAAGAGGCACCATATATTTT	CASTGDRRGTIYF
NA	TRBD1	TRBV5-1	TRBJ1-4	TGCGCCAGCAGCGTAGCGCCGGGACAGGGTGAGGAAAAACTGTTTTTT	CASSVAPGQGEEKLFF
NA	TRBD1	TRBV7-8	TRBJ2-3	TGTGCCAGCAATCTGGACAGGGCCGTAGGGGATACGCAGTATTTT	CASNLDRAVGDTQYF
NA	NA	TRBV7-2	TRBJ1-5	TGTGCCAGCAGCTTAGCGGCGACGGAGAGCAATCAGCCCCAGCATTTT	CASSLAATESNQPQHF
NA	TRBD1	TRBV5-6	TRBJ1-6	TGTGCCAGCAGCTTGGCGGGACAGGGACCGTCACCCCTCCACTTT	CASSLAGQGPSPLHF
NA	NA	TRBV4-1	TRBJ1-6	TGCGCCAGCAGCCAAGACCCCCCCACACCCCTCCACTTT	CASSQDPPTPLHF
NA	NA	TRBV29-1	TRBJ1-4	TGCAGCACGTCGAGAGGTCGGGATGAAAAACTGTTTTTT	CSTSRGRDEKLFF
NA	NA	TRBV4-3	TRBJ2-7	TGCGCCAGCAGCCTATCCCGAGTAGACGAGCAGTACTTC	CASSLSRVDEQYF
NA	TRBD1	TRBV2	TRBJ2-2	TGTGCCAGCAGCTTACCCAAAGGAGGACAGGCGAACACCGGGGAGCTGTTTTTT	CASSLPKGGQANTGELFF
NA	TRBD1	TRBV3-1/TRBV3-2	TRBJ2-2	TGTGCCAGCAGCCCCCGAATATCGACAGGGGGGAACACCGGGGAGCTGTTTTTT	CASSPRISTGGNTGELFF
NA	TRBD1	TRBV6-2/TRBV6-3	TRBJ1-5	TGTGCCAGCAGTTACCAGGGACAGGTTAATCAGCCCCAGCATTTT	CASSYQGQVNQPQHF